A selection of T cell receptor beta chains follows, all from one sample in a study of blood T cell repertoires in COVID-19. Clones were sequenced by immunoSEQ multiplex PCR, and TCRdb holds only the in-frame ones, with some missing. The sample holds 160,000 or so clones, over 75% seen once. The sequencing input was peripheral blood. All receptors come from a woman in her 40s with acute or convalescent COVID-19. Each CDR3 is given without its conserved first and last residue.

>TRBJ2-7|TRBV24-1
ATSDLSKGAEQY
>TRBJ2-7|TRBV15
ATSRDRGLGYEQY
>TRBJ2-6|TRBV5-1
ASSTGHATGANVLT
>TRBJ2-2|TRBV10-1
ASSHTGELF
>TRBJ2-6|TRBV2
ASKRDTSGANVLT
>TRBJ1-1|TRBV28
ASSSPGMNTEAF
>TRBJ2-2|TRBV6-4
ASPHRVKRSGKNTGELF
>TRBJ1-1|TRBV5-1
ASSFGQGGNTEAF
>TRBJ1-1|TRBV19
ASSISPTVYMNTEAF
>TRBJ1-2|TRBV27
ASGPTGPVGYT
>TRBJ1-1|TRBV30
AWIGGPIEAF
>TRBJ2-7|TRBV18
ASSPKETGGGEQY
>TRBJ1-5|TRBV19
ASSIQSSNQPQH
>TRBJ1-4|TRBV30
AWSDGTGGEKLF
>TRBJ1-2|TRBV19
ASSARTGSIYGYT
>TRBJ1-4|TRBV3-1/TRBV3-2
ATSNRVDGEKLF
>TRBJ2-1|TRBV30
AWRRPGLGGDEQF
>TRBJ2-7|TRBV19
ASSISSGTGYEQY
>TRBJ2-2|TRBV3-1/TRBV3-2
ATAGRGRTGELF
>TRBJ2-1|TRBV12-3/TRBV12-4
ASGRTGLDEQF
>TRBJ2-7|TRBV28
ASKPGLAGLKGLPYEQY
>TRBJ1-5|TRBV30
AWSGSLGQPQH
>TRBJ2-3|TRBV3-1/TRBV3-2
ASSQVFTSGGGSTDTQY
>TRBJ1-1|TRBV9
ASSPGQNTEAF
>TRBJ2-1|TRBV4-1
ASSQGSGSGYNEQF
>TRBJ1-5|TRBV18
ASSPPGGHQPQH
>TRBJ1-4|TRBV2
ASRRTGGREKLF
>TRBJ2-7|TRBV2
ASTKNRESSYEQY
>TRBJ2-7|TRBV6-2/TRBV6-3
ASSRTSGRAGKHEQY
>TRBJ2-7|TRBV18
ASSPDRPPLSYEQY
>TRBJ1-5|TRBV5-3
ARTRFGTPIQGNQPQH
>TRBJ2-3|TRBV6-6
ASTMGLAPDTQY
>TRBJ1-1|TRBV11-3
ASSLTGMNTEAF
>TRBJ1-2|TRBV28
ASSLGSGGSHFYGYT
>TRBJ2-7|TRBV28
ASSLGQSYEQY
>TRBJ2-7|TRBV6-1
ASTELDGAYEQY
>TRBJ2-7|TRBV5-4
ASSLRESYEQY
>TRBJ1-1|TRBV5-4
ASSLEGAEAF
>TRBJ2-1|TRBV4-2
ASSSAGTYNEQF
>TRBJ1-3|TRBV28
ASSTPGQRSGNTIY
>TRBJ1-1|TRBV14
ASSQAQGVTEAF
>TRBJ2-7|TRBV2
ASSEVAGVVYEQY
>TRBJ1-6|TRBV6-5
ASSLRQPDNSPLH
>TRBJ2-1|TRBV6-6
ASSTPTSGSYNEQF
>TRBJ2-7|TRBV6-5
ASSYVQGSSYEQY
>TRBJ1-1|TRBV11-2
ASSLFLEAEAF
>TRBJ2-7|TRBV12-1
AKLTGEPLYEQY
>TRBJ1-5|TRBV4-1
ASSQGTGVIGNQPQH
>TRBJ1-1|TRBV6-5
ASSTGRWNTEAF